Each of the 29 T cell receptor beta chains below was sequenced from the same sample in a study of cytomegalovirus exposure and HLA in healthy donors. Vbeta (60) and Jbeta (13) primers were used in the PCR. Sequencing used immunoSEQ multiplex PCR; TCRdb keeps in-frame clones, though not all of them. The table lists around 100,000 clones, roughly 73% of them singletons. Sequencing input: PBMCs. The receptors derive from a man in his forties in good health and CMV-seronegative.

The count of this clone is one. The CDR3 reads CASSPDQGGKLFF. The CDR3 DNA reads as TGTGCCAGCTCACCAGACCAGGGGGGAAAACTGTTTTTT. The chain employs TRBV18 and TRBJ1-4; 7 bases agree with TRBD1. Germline CDR1 KGHSH, CDR2 LQKENI. V shed 2 bases, J shed 10 bases, and the junction held 4 bases outside the gene matches. This CDR3 region has 13 residues. The full variable domain, in which reference TRBV18 and TRBJ1-4 provide the parts outside the CDR3, is NAGVMQNPRHLVRRRGQEARLRCSPMKGHSHVYWYRQLPEEGLKFMVYLQKENIIDESGMPKERFSAEFPKEGPSILRIQQVVRGDSAAYFCASSPDQGGKLFFGSGTQLSVL.

The rearrangement links TRBV7-2 to TRBJ2-3; D is ambiguous. Looked up from germline, CDR1 is SGHTA and CDR2 is FQGNSA. The CDR3 is 14 residues long. Between the trimmed V and J ends, which lost 1 base and 2 bases, there was a span of 7 bases. CDR3 sequence (DNA): TGTGCCAGCAGCTTAGATGGCTCCACAGATACGCAGTATTTT. This sequence encodes CASSLDGSTDTQYF.

This clone was detected a few times. V and J are TRBV18 and TRBJ2-7; 11 bases fit TRBD1. This CDR3 is built from 16 residues. Germline-derived CDR1 and CDR2 are KGHSH and LQKENI. V trimming: 3 bases; J trimming: 3 bases; junction bases outside the gene matches: 7. The CDR3 bases are TGTGCCAGCTCACCGCCAAGGGGACAGGGGGTCTACGAGCAGTACTTC. Its translation: CASSPPRGQGVYEQYF. Filled out from reference TRBV18 and TRBJ2-7, the complete variable domain reads NAGVMQNPRHLVRRRGQEARLRCSPMKGHSHVYWYRQLPEEGLKFMVYLQKENIIDESGMPKERFSAEFPKEGPSILRIQQVVRGDSAAYFCASSPPRGQGVYEQYFGPGTRLTVT.

V usage is TRBV29-1 and J usage is TRBJ1-1; 9 nucleotides align to TRBD1. Germline V gene sequence: CDR1 SQVTM, CDR2 ANQGSEA. The trim removed 4 bases at V and 1 base at J, leaving 7 bases unmatched. The CDR3 has 15 residues. DNA for the CDR3: TGCAGCGTTGCCTCGACAGGGGGAAAGAACACTGAAGCTTTCTTT. The encoded protein is CSVASTGGKNTEAFF. The full variable domain, completed using reference TRBV29-1 and TRBJ1-1, is SAVISQKPSRDICQRGTSLTIQCQVDSQVTMMFWYRQQPGQSLTLIATANQGSEATYESGFVIDKFPISRPNLTFSTLTVSNMSPEDSSIYLCSVASTGGKNTEAFFGQGTRLTVV.

J is TRBJ2-1 and V is TRBV27; D ambiguous. Germline CDR1 is MNHEY and CDR2 is SMNVEV (reference sequence). Trimming removed 2 bases at V and 2 bases at J, with 4 bases between. The CDR3 has 13 residues. As DNA, the CDR3 is TGTGCCAGCAGTTTAACTACCTACAATGAGCAGTTCTTC. This gives the protein CASSLTTYNEQFF.

This chain uses TRBV6-1 with TRBJ1-1; 8 nucleotides line up with TRBD1. CDR1 is MNHNS, CDR2 SASEGT, per germline. The CDR3 is 14 residues long. V was pared by 3 bases and J by 1 base, with 1 base of the junction left unmatched. The CDR3 sequence is CASSDDRGNTEAFF. As DNA, the CDR3 is TGTGCCAGCAGTGATGACAGGGGGAACACTGAAGCTTTCTTT.

The J gene is TRBJ1-5, the V gene TRBV9; weak D call: TRBD1 (6 bases). Germline V gene sequence: CDR1 SGDLS, CDR2 YYNGEE. V shed 4 bases and J shed 3 bases, with 11 bases lying between them. This CDR3 spans 14 amino acids. In DNA, the CDR3 is TGTGCCAGCAGCACAGGGCCCCCCAATCAGCCCCAGCATTTT. Translating gives CASSTGPPNQPQHF.

The V call is TRBV27, the J call TRBJ2-1, with 8 bases lining up with TRBD1. Trimming at V came to 3 bases and at J to 3 bases, leaving 10 bases not matched to a gene. The CDR3 consists of 17 residues. The germline V gene has CDR1 MNHEY and CDR2 SMNVEV (reference sequence). In DNA, the CDR3 is TGTGCCAGCAGTTTCCGCATTGGACAGGGCTACTACAATGAGCAGTTCTTC. Protein: CASSFRIGQGYYNEQFF.

The rearrangement uses TRBV5-6 and TRBJ2-7; perhaps TRBD1 as D (6 bases). The germline V gene has CDR1 SGHDT and CDR2 YYEEEE. V was shortened by 2 bases and J by 2 bases, with 14 bases between the two germline ends. The CDR3 is 15 residues long. Here the CDR3 reads CASSFSGTPTYEQYF. CDR3 bases: TGTGCCAGCAGCTTTTCTGGGACACCCACCTACGAGCAGTACTTC.

This clone was picked up a small number of times. This sequence joins TRBV5-5 and TRBJ1-1, with TRBD1 as a possible D gene (5 bases). Germline assignment: CDR1 SGHKS and CDR2 YYEKEE (reference sequence). Trimming took 1 base from V and 6 from J, leaving 13 bases between them. This CDR3 is 14 amino acids long. The CDR3 loop reads CASSLWAGYAEAFF. The CDR3 DNA reads as TGTGCCAGCAGCTTGTGGGCAGGGTACGCTGAAGCTTTCTTT.

J is TRBJ2-7 and V is TRBV27, with D possibly TRBD2 on 7 matching bases. Trimming stripped 2 bases from V and 4 bases from J, with 21 bases between. This CDR3 region has 17 residues. Germline V gene lookup returns CDR1 MNHEY and CDR2 SMNVEV (reference sequence). CDR3 DNA: TGTGCCAGCAGTTTAGGGAGAAGGGGGGGCCTTCTTTACGAGCAGTACTTC. This codes for CASSLGRRGGLLYEQYF.

This clone was seen many times. J is TRBJ2-1 and V is TRBV6-5, with D uncertain. V was clipped by 7 bases and J by 4 bases, with 11 bases between them. This CDR3 contains 13 residues. The germline V gene has CDR1 MNHEY and CDR2 SVGAGI. The CDR3 loop reads CASISTVYNEQFF. The CDR3 DNA follows: TGTGCCAGCATTTCTACCGTTTACAATGAGCAGTTCTTC.

The CDR3 DNA sequence: TGTGCCAGCAGCGGACTAGCGGGTGGGGGGCAGTACTTC. It codes for CASSGLAGGGQYF. This sequence joins TRBV7-2 and TRBJ2-7; TRBD2 matches at 11 bases. Germline assignment: CDR1 SGHTA and CDR2 FQGNSA. There are 13 residues in the CDR3. The ends lost 5 bases at V and 9 bases at J; junction bases unmatched: 6.

This chain joins TRBV4-2 and TRBJ2-7, with D unresolved. The CDR3 runs to 12 residues. Germline lookup yields CDR1 LGHNA and CDR2 YNFKEQ. V gave up 4 bases and J gave up 5 bases, with 9 bases separating them. DNA for the CDR3: TGTGCCAGCAGCCGAAGTCCGGACGAGCAGTACTTC. This encodes CASSRSPDEQYF.

The rearrangement joins TRBV11-3 to TRBJ1-1; D remains ambiguous. Germline CDR1 SGHNT, CDR2 YENEEA. This CDR3 spans 13 amino acids. V lost 3 bases to trimming and J lost 5 bases, with 10 bases between them. This chain's CDR3 is CASSLRGRTEAFF. CDR3 sequence (DNA): TGTGCCAGCAGCTTGCGGGGTAGGACTGAAGCTTTCTTT.

This sequence joins TRBV10-3 and TRBJ2-3; a weak D match, TRBD1 (6 bases). There are 16 residues in the CDR3. Trimming stripped 4 bases from V and 2 bases from J, with 16 bases between. Germline-derived CDR1 and CDR2 are ENHRY and SYGVKD. The CDR3: CAISGKTGPTTDTQYF. For the CDR3, the DNA is TGTGCCATCAGTGGGAAGACAGGACCGACCACAGATACGCAGTATTTT.

The CDR3 sequence is CAILTTGAAGNTIYF. The CDR3 coding sequence is TGTGCCATACTCACCACGGGAGCGGCTGGAAACACCATATATTTT. This sequence joins TRBV30 and TRBJ1-3; D ambiguous. Germline assignment: CDR1 GTSNPN and CDR2 SVGIG (reference sequence). Trimming removed 8 bases at V and 2 bases at J, with 19 bases between. The CDR3 spans 15 residues.

This chain links TRBV29-1 with TRBJ1-3, with 7 bases lining up with TRBD1. Looked up from germline, CDR1 is SQVTM and CDR2 is ANQGSEA. J was trimmed by 1 base and V by 8 bases; bases with no gene match: 8. The CDR3 extends over 14 amino acids. The CDR3, as DNA: TGCAGCTACCGGGACAGACATTCTGGAAACACCATATATTTT. This encodes CSYRDRHSGNTIYF.

This clone was seen more than once but under ten times. This chain links TRBV7-3 with TRBJ2-1; 7 positions match TRBD2. Germline CDR1 and CDR2: SGHTA and FQGTGA. This CDR3 spans 16 amino acids. V lost 3 bases and J lost 8; bases outside the gene matches: 13. The CDR3 region has the DNA TGTGCCAGCAGCTTTGCCGGGGGGACCCGTAGGGATGAGCAGTTCTTC. Protein: CASSFAGGTRRDEQFF.

The gene calls are TRBV19 and TRBJ1-5; TRBD1 matches 7 bases. V shed 4 bases and J 12 bases; nucleotides not matched to a gene: 9. The CDR3 extends over 13 amino acids. The V gene's germline CDR1 is LNHDA and CDR2 SQIVND (reference sequence). The CDR3 DNA sequence: TGTGCCAGTAGTACCGGACAGGCCGTAGGCCAGCATTTT. As protein: CASSTGQAVGQHF.

This clone was observed a single time. The V gene is TRBV2, the J gene TRBJ1-2; D is possibly TRBD1 (5 bases). CDR3 length: 14 amino acids. With 6 bases removed from V and 0 bases from J, the gap between germline ends came to 11 bases. Looked up from germline, CDR1 is SNHLY and CDR2 is FYNNEI. CDR3 nucleotide sequence: TGTGCCAGCAGACGGACATTCGCTAACTATGGCTACACCTTC. Residues: CASRRTFANYGYTF.

This clone has just one count. The V gene is TRBV19, the J gene TRBJ1-1, with 7 bases lining up with TRBD1. Germline V gene lookup returns CDR1 LNHDA and CDR2 SQIVND (reference sequence). The CDR3 is 13 residues long. V shed 4 bases and J 8 bases; nucleotides not matched to a gene: 7. As DNA, the CDR3 is TGTGCCAGTAGTAGACAGGGTCCCAGGGAAGCTTTCTTT. This sequence encodes CASSRQGPREAFF.

The gene calls are TRBV4-2 and TRBJ2-3; tentatively, D is TRBD2 (7 bases). In germline, CDR1 is LGHNA, CDR2 YNFKEQ. The CDR3 totals 18 residues. Deletions cut 4 bases from V and 4 bases from J, with 24 bases between. CDR3: CASSPFVGGAEISDTQYF. Here the CDR3 DNA reads TGTGCCAGCAGCCCTTTTGTTGGGGGGGCTGAGATTTCAGATACGCAGTATTTT.

The gene calls are TRBV5-4 and TRBJ1-1; D not certain. This CDR3 comprises 12 residues. CDR1 is SGHNT, CDR2 YYREEE, per germline (reference sequence). V was clipped by 5 bases and J by 4 bases, with 9 bases between them. Here the CDR3 DNA reads TGTGCCAGCAGTGGACGGGGCACTGAAGCTTTCTTT. The encoded protein is CASSGRGTEAFF.

This chain uses TRBV6-6 with TRBJ2-5; a weak D match, TRBD2 (6 bases). The CDR3 is 16 amino acids. Germline values: CDR1 MNHNY, CDR2 SVGAGI (reference sequence). The V end lost 5 bases, the J end lost 2 bases, and 18 bases lay between the germline ends. The CDR3 DNA sequence: TGTGCCAGCAGTCCTACTCGGGGTAGCGGTCAAGAGACCCAGTACTTC. This gives the protein CASSPTRGSGQETQYF.

This clone came up a few times. The V and J genes are TRBV6-6 and TRBJ1-5; D is undetermined. V dropped 8 bases and J dropped 0 bases, with 17 bases sitting between them. The CDR3 has 16 residues. The V gene's germline CDR1 is MNHNY and CDR2 SVGAGI (reference sequence). The CDR3 nucleotides read TGTGCCAGCGAACAGCCGGAAACCTATAGCAATCAGCCCCAGCATTTT. Its translation: CASEQPETYSNQPQHF.

The gene calls are TRBV5-5 and TRBJ2-7, with TRBD1 identical over 7 bases. With V trimmed by 4 bases and J by 4 bases, 8 bases remained unmatched. The CDR3 length is 14 residues. Germline CDR1 is SGHKS and CDR2 is YYEKEE (reference sequence). In nucleotides, the CDR3 is TGTGCCAGCAGCCCCGCCCCAGGGGGATACGAGCAGTACTTC. It encodes CASSPAPGGYEQYF.

This chain links TRBV29-1 with TRBJ2-4, with D possibly being TRBD2 (5 bases). The CDR3 spans 13 residues. The germline CDR1 and CDR2 sequences are SQVTM and ANQGSEA. The V and J ends lost 7 bases and 6 bases respectively, with 16 bases between them. DNA for the CDR3: TGCAGCGCCGGAACTGGCCGGGGAAACATTCAGTACTTC. Its protein is CSAGTGRGNIQYF.

The gene calls are TRBV27 and TRBJ2-7; D might be TRBD1 (6 bases). This CDR3 spans 13 amino acids. Germline-derived CDR1 and CDR2 are MNHEY and SMNVEV (reference sequence). The V gene lost 6 bases and the J gene lost 5 bases, with 14 bases spanning the gap. The CDR3 region is CASSITGSHEQYF. CDR3 nucleotide sequence: TGTGCCAGCAGCATAACAGGGTCCCACGAGCAGTACTTC.